This TCR beta chain was sequenced in a study of blood T cell repertoires in COVID-19. J lost 5 bases, V lost 3 bases, and 2 bases had no gene match. The germline V gene encodes CDR1 SGHAT and CDR2 FQNNGV. This CDR3 spans 13 amino acids. Sequencing was performed with immunoSEQ multiplex PCR; in TCRdb, only in-frame clones are kept and a portion is missing. The table lists 250,000 to 350,000 clones, about 89% of them singletons. Details on this clone: Different DNA sequences within this sample yield the same CDR3.

The TCR originated in a woman aged 50 to 60 who had recovered from COVID-19. The rearrangement links TRBV11-2 to TRBJ1-1; 8 bases fit TRBD1. The sample comprised peripheral blood. CDR3 nucleotides: TGTGCCAGCAGCTTGGACAGGGATACTGAAGCTTTCTTT. Translating it yields CASSLDRDTEAFF.